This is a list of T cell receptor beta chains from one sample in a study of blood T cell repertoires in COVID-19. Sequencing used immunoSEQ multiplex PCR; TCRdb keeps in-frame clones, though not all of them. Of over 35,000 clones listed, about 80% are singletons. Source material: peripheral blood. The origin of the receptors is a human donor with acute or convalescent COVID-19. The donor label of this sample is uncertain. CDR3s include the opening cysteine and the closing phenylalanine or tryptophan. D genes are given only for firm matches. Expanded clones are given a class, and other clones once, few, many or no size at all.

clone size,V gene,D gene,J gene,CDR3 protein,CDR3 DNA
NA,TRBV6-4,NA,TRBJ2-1,CASSDSGSYNEQFF,TGTGCCAGCAGTGACTCGGGGAGCTACAATGAGCAGTTCTTC
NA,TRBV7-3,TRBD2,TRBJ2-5,CASSLTSGGAETQYF,TGTGCCAGCAGCTTAACTAGCGGGGGGGCAGAGACCCAGTACTTC
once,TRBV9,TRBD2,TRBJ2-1,CASSVGGGSGLAIEQFF,TGTGCCAGCAGCGTAGGAGGAGGGTCCGGACTAGCGATTGAGCAGTTCTTC
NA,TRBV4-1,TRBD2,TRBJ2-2,CASSQRLGLAGGRTGELFF,TGCGCCAGCAGCCAAAGGCTAGGACTAGCGGGGGGGCGGACCGGGGAGCTGTTTTTT
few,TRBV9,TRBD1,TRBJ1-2,CASSVAGGGANYGYTF,TGTGCCAGCAGCGTAGCTGGAGGGGGCGCAAACTATGGCTACACCTTC
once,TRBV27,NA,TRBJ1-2,CASSLRTEPLYGYTF,TGTGCCAGCAGTTTACGGACAGAACCTCTCTATGGCTACACCTTC
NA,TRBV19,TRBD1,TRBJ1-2,CASSSLRDRGDRGYTF,TGTGCCAGTAGTTCCCTGCGTGACAGGGGGGATCGTGGCTACACCTTC
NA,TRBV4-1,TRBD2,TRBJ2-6,CASSQDVVGGARGANVLTF,TGCGCCAGCAGCCAAGATGTGGTGGGAGGGGCGCGTGGGGCCAACGTCCTGACTTTC
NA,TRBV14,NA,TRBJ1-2,CASSSGVVYYGYTF,TGTGCCAGCAGCAGCGGCGTTGTCTACTATGGCTACACCTTC
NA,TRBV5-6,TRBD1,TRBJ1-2,CASSRQGKDYGYTF,TGTGCCAGCAGCCGACAGGGAAAAGACTATGGCTACACCTTC
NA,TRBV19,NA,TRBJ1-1,CASRKVVDPREAFF,TGTGCCAGTAGAAAAGTTGTAGACCCCCGGGAGGCTTTCTTT
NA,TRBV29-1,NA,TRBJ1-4,CSAMGTLEEKLFF,TGCAGCGCAATGGGGACATTGGAAGAAAAACTGTTTTTT
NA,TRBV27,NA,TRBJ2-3,CASSLAGRNTDTQYF,TGTGCCAGCAGTTTAGCGGGGAGGAACACAGATACGCAGTATTTT
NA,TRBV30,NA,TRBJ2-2,CAWSVIRRTATNTEELFF,TGTGCCTGGAGTGTGATTCGAAGGACAGCTACGAACACCGAGGAGCTGTTTTTT
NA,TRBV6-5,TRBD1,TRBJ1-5,CASSIRGQGNQPQHF,TGTGCCAGCAGTATTCGGGGACAGGGGAATCAGCCCCAGCATTTT
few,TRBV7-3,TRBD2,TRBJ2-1,CASSLTRGGSYNEQFF,TGTGCCAGCAGCTTGACTCGGGGGGGTTCCTACAATGAGCAGTTCTTC
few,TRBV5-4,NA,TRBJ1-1,CASSKEVARANTEAFF,TGTGCCAGCAGCAAGGAGGTTGCGAGAGCGAACACTGAAGCTTTCTTT
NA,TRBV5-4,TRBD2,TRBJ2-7,CASRQIAGAEEQYF,TGTGCCAGCAGGCAAATAGCGGGGGCGGAGGAGCAGTACTTC
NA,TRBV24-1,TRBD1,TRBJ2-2,CATSDPGQGHTGELFF,TGTGCCACCAGTGACCCGGGACAGGGTCACACCGGGGAGCTGTTTTTT
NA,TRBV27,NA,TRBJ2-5,CASRTRGTQYF,TGTGCCAGCAGAACAAGGGGTACCCAGTACTTC
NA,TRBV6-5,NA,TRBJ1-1,CASTSDRANTEAFF,TGTGCCAGCACCTCAGACAGAGCTAACACTGAAGCTTTCTTT
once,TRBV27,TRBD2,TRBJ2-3,CASSLSPSGSTDTQYF,TGTGCCAGCAGTTTATCCCCTAGCGGGAGCACAGATACGCAGTATTTT
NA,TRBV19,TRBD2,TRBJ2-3,CASSTISGSRADTQYF,TGTGCCAGTAGTACTATTAGCGGGAGTCGCGCAGATACGCAGTATTTT
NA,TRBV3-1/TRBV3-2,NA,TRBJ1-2,CASSQGAGHHYGYTF,TGTGCCAGCAGCCAAGGCGCAGGGCACCACTATGGCTACACCTTC
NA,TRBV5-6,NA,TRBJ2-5,CASSLVGETQYF,TGTGCCAGCAGCTTGGTCGGGGAGACCCAGTACTTC
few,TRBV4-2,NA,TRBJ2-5,CASSQGGGPDQETQYF,TGTGCCAGCAGCCAAGGGGGGGGGCCTGACCAAGAGACCCAGTACTTC
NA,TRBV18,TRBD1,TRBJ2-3,CASSPGTGPDTQYF,TGTGCCAGCTCACCCGGGACAGGACCAGATACGCAGTATTTT
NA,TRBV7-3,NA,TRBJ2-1,CASSKKTSSNEQFF,TGTGCCAGCAGCAAAAAGACTAGTTCCAATGAGCAGTTCTTC
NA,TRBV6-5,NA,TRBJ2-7,CASMRSSLNYEQYF,TGTGCCAGCATGAGGTCCAGTCTTAACTACGAGCAGTACTTC
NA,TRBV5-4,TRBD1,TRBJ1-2,CASSLGAGTGVVAIDGYTF,TGTGCCAGCAGCTTGGGGGCCGGGACAGGGGTTGTCGCTATCGATGGCTACACCTTC
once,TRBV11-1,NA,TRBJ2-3,CASKAYRGLGTDTQYF,TGTGCCAGCAAAGCTTATCGGGGTTTGGGCACAGATACGCAGTATTTT
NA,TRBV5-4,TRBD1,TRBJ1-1,CASSKEWTGRHTEAFF,TGTGCCAGCAGCAAGGAATGGACAGGGAGGCACACTGAAGCTTTCTTT
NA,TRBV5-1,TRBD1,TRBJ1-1,CASSSGTGAGNTEAFF,TGCGCCAGCAGCTCCGGGACAGGGGCAGGGAACACTGAAGCTTTCTTT
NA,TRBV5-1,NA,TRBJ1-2,CASSTLGGGNYGYTF,TGCGCCAGCAGCACCCTGGGTGGGGGGAACTATGGCTACACCTTC
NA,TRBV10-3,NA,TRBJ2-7,CAISESTGTYEQYF,TGTGCCATCAGTGAGAGTACAGGGACCTACGAGCAGTACTTC
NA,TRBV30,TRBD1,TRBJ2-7,CAWRQGFYEQYF,TGTGCCTGGCGACAGGGGTTCTACGAGCAGTACTTC
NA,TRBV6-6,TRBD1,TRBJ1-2,CASSYKAGGPEGYTF,TGTGCCAGCAGTTACAAGGCAGGGGGACCTGAAGGCTACACCTTC
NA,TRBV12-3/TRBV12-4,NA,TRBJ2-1,CASGDFARVEQFF,TGTGCCAGCGGGGACTTCGCACGGGTGGAGCAGTTCTTC
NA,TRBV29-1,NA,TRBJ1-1,CSVVGGERTEAFF,TGCAGCGTTGTGGGAGGGGAGAGAACTGAAGCTTTCTTT
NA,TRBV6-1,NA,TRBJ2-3,CASSDVRMRTDTQYF,TGTGCCAGCAGTGACGTCCGCATGCGAACAGATACGCAGTATTTT
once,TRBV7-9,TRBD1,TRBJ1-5,CVSSLETGPSNQPQHF,TGTGTCAGCAGCTTAGAGACAGGGCCGAGCAATCAGCCCCAGCATTTT
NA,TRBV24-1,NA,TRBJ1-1,CATSETRGLNTEAFF,TGTGCCACCAGTGAGACCAGGGGTTTGAACACTGAAGCTTTCTTT
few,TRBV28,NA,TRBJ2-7,CASSSRDSPAEYF,TGTGCCAGCAGTTCGAGGGACTCCCCAGCGGAGTACTTC
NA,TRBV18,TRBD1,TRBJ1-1,CASSPKSSGGAYTEAFF,TGTGCCAGCTCACCGAAATCATCAGGGGGCGCGTACACTGAAGCTTTCTTT
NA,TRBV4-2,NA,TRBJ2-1,CASSQDLAALPFF,TGTGCCAGCAGCCAGGACCTAGCTGCTCTGCCGTTCTTC
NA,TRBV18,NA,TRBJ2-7,CASSPGSYEQYF,TGTGCCAGCTCACCAGGGAGCTACGAGCAGTACTTC
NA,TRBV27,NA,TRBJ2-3,CASSLGSGSTDTQYF,TGTGCCAGCAGTTTGGGGAGCGGGAGCACAGATACGCAGTATTTT
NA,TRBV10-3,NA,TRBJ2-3,CASNRELSTDTQYF,TGTGCCAGTAACCGGGAGCTTAGCACAGATACGCAGTATTTT
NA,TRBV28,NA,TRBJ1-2,CASSPLDRNYGYTF,TGTGCCAGCAGTCCCTTAGACAGGAACTATGGCTACACCTTC
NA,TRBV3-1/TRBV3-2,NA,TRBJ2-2,CASTLLNTGELFF,TGTGCCAGCACCCTTTTGAACACCGGGGAGCTGTTTTTT
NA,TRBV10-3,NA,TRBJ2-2,CAIRGGSNTGELFF,TGTGCCATCAGAGGGGGATCGAACACCGGGGAGCTGTTTTTT
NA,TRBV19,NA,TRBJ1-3,CASRIIGQGLSGNTIYF,TGTGCCAGCAGAATAATTGGGCAGGGGCTTTCTGGAAACACCATATATTTT